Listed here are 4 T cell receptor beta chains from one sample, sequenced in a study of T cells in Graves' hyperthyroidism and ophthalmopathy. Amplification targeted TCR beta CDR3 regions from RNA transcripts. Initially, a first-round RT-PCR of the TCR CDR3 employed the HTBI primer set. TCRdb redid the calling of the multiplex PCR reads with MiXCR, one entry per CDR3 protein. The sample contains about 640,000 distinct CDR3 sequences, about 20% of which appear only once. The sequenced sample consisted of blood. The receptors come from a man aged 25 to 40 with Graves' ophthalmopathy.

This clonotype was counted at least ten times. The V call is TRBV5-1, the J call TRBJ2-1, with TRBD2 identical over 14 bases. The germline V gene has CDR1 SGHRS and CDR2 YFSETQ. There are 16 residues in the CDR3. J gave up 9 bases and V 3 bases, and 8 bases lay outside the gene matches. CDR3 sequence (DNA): TGCGCCAGCAGCTCCGGGACTAGCGGGAGTCCCACTGAGCAGTTCTTC. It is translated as CASSSGTSGSPTEQFF.

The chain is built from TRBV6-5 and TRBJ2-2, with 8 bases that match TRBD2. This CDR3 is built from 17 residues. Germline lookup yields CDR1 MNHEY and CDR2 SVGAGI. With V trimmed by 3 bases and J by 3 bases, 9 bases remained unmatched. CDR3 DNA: TGTGCCAGCAGTTATATCCGGCGGGAGGTTGACACCGGGGAGCTGTTTTTT. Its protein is CASSYIRREVDTGELFF.

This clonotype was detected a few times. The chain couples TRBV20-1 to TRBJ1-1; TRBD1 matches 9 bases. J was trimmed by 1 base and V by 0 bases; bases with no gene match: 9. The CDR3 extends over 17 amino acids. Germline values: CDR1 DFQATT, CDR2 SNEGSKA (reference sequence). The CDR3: CSARDPDRGISNTEAFF. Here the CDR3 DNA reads TGCAGTGCTAGAGACCCGGACAGGGGTATTTCGAACACTGAAGCTTTCTTT.

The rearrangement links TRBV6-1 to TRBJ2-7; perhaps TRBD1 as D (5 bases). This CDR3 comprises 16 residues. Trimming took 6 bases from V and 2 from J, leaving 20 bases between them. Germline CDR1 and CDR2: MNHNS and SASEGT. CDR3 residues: CASSQLVGVSTYEQYF. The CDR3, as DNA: TGTGCCAGCAGCCAACTCGTAGGGGTTTCGACCTACGAGCAGTACTTC.